Following are 12 T cell receptor beta chains from one sample sequenced in a study of shared clonotypes between healthy human individuals. Repertoires were generated with immunoSEQ multiplex PCR, while TCRdb's copy carries only in-frame clones and drops some. The sample shows 400,000 to 500,000 clones, around 80% of them seen only once. Specimen: PBMCs. Every receptor here comes from a woman in her thirties or forties in good health. Some clones in this sample may be carry-over from other donors' samples.

Of note for this clone: A far larger clone is one nucleotide away, so this likely arose from a read error. The chain uses TRBV28 and TRBJ1-4; D is ambiguous. The germline V gene has CDR1 MDHEN and CDR2 SYDVKM. CDR3 size: 14 residues. The ends were cut back, 8 bases at V and 0 bases at J, with 10 bases in the middle. CDR3 nucleotide sequence: TGTGCCAGCGGTCGAGTTGCAACTAATGAAAAACTGTTTTTT. Amino acid sequence: CASGRVATNEKLFF.

This clone was seen a single time. This chain joins TRBV7-8 and TRBJ1-5; no definite D call. The CDR3 is 12 residues long. Germline CDR1 reads SGHVS; CDR2 reads FQNEAQ. With 3 bases removed from V and 7 bases from J, the gap between germline ends came to 7 bases. The CDR3 DNA reads TGTGCCAGCAGCTTCGTCGGACAGCCCCAGCATTTT. Protein product: CASSFVGQPQHF.

This clone was picked up a small number of times. The chain recombines TRBV5-1 with TRBJ2-7; tentatively, D is TRBD2 (6 bases). This CDR3 is built from 14 residues. The V end lost 4 bases, the J end lost 5 bases, and 16 bases lay between the germline ends. Germline lookup yields CDR1 SGHRS and CDR2 YFSETQ. CDR3: CASSPWAGKHEQYF. The CDR3 DNA reads TGCGCCAGCAGCCCTTGGGCGGGAAAGCACGAGCAGTACTTC.

The gene calls are TRBV5-1 and TRBJ2-5, with 10 bases lining up with TRBD2. The CDR3 has 17 amino acids. Germline V gene lookup returns CDR1 SGHRS and CDR2 YFSETQ. Germline trimming cut 1 base from V and 1 base from J; bases unmatched to any gene: 7. Here the CDR3 reads CASSLTVAGGPQETQYF. The CDR3 DNA sequence: TGCGCCAGCAGCTTGACCGTAGCGGGAGGCCCCCAAGAGACCCAGTACTTC. Full variable domain (rest looked up from reference TRBV5-1 and TRBJ2-5): KAGVTQTPRYLIKTRGQQVTLSCSPISGHRSVSWYQQTPGQGLQFLFEYFSETQRNKGNFPGRFSGRQFSNSRSEMNVSTLELGDSALYLCASSLTVAGGPQETQYFGPGTRLLVL.

This clone has a single count. CDR3 nucleotides: TGCGCCAGCAGCTTGAGGATAGGGGAGAGCACTGAAGCTTTCTTT. It encodes CASSLRIGESTEAFF. J is TRBJ1-1 and V is TRBV5-1, with D possibly being TRBD1 (5 bases). The CDR3 runs to 15 residues. Germline-derived CDR1 and CDR2 are SGHRS and YFSETQ. V was clipped by 1 base and J by 4 bases, with 14 bases between them.

The chain recombines TRBV30 with TRBJ2-5, with 10 positions matching TRBD1. The trim removed 3 bases at V and 2 bases at J, leaving 6 bases unmatched. Germline CDR1 GTSNPN, CDR2 SVGIG (reference sequence). The CDR3 is 15 residues long. The CDR3 DNA follows: TGTGCCTGGAGCGGGGGACAGGGGAGGCAAGAGACCCAGTACTTC. Its translation: CAWSGGQGRQETQYF.

The V call is TRBV7-7, the J call TRBJ1-1; tentative D call: TRBD1 (6 bases). V shed 5 bases and J shed 3 bases, with 19 bases lying between them. This CDR3 has 16 residues. CDR1 and CDR2 (germline): SSHAT, FNYEAQ (reference sequence). CDR3 DNA sequence: TGTGCCAGCAGCCCCCACTTGACAGGAGTGGACACTGAAGCTTTCTTT. This codes for CASSPHLTGVDTEAFF.

A remark on this clone: The junction departs from the called germline gene at one end, perhaps through a read error. This sequence joins TRBV9 and TRBJ2-7; D tentatively reads TRBD1 or TRBD2 (5 bases each). Germline CDR1 and CDR2: SGDLS and YYNGEE. This CDR3 has 15 amino acids. The DNA of the CDR3 is TGTGCCAGCAGCTTAGGGGTGGCTAGCTCCAACGAGCAGTACTTC. Translation gives CASSLGVASSNEQYF.

This clone was seen only a few times. This chain joins TRBV29-1 and TRBJ1-5, with 11 bases lining up with TRBD1. Germline loops: CDR1 SQVTM, CDR2 ANQGSEA. CDR3 size: 14 residues. After removal of 6 bases from V and 3 bases from J, the junction contained 4 bases not matched to a gene. CDR3 in amino acids: CSVRTGGANQPQHF. As DNA, the CDR3 is TGCAGCGTCCGGACAGGGGGCGCCAATCAGCCCCAGCATTTT.

A word on this clone: Distinct nucleotide sequences in the sample also encode this CDR3. The gene calls are TRBV30 and TRBJ1-4; D gene ambiguous. The length of the CDR3 is 14 residues. Looked up from germline, CDR1 is GTSNPN and CDR2 is SVGIG (reference sequence). V was cut by 0 bases and J by 7 bases, with 12 bases left in between. The CDR3 DNA reads TGTGCCTGGAGTGTAATGGGAGCGGCTGAAAAACTGTTTTTT. Its protein is CAWSVMGAAEKLFF.

The chain combines TRBV29-1 with TRBJ2-5; TRBD2 matches 8 bases. The CDR3 is 13 residues long. J gave up 5 bases and V 6 bases, and 8 bases lay outside the gene matches. The germline gives CDR1 SQVTM, CDR2 ANQGSEA. CDR3 residues: CSVSGGEGETQYF. The CDR3 DNA reads as TGCAGCGTCAGCGGGGGCGAAGGGGAGACCCAGTACTTC.

This chain connects TRBV30 to TRBJ2-3, with 8 bases matching TRBD2. V gave up 0 bases and J gave up 0 bases; unmatched junction bases: 2. The CDR3 has 15 residues. In germline, CDR1 is GTSNPN, CDR2 SVGIG (reference sequence). In nucleotides, the CDR3 is TGTGCCTGGAGTGTAACTAGCGGTAGCACAGATACGCAGTATTTT. Encoded protein: CAWSVTSGSTDTQYF.